This is a list of T cell receptor beta chains from one sample in a study of CD8 T cells in ankylosing spondylitis. TCRdb re-derived calls from the 5' RACE reads in MiXCR, one entry per CDR3 protein. The table lists 200,000 to 300,000 distinct CDR3 sequences, about 10% of them singletons, with 2.6% in the top ten. The sample consisted of blood, either unsorted or a sorted T cell fraction (not recorded which). These receptors originate from a male donor with ankylosing spondylitis or in good health (not recorded which). Both conserved end residues are part of each CDR3. D genes are given only for firm matches. The listing skips clone size in some rows; elsewhere it reads once, few, many or a size class.

V	size	J	D	DNA	CDR3
TRBV20-1	NA	TRBJ2-7	TRBD2	TGCAGTGCCATCCTAGCGGGAGTCGCGGGTAGGGGCTACGAGCAGTACTTC	CSAILAGVAGRGYEQYF
TRBV11-2	few	TRBJ2-5	NA	TGTGCCAGCAGCTTATCCGGGGCTTCCTCGGAAACCCAGTACTTC	CASSLSGASSETQYF
TRBV12-3/TRBV12-4	many	TRBJ1-2	NA	TGTGCCAGCAGTTTAGCTCTCGGCGGGGGGTCCCTCTCCCGGGGGTCCTATGGCTACACCTTC	CASSLALGGGSLSRGSYGYTF
TRBV7-9	few	TRBJ2-3	TRBD2	TGTGCCAGCAGCTTAGCGTCGGGACTAGCGAGGGATACGCAGTATTTT	CASSLASGLARDTQYF
TRBV9	NA	TRBJ2-2	NA	TGTGCCAGCAGCTCGCAGGGACTCCACACCGGGGAGCTGTTTTTT	CASSSQGLHTGELFF
TRBV5-1	many	TRBJ2-1	NA	TGCGCCAGCAGCTTGGATACAGCGCAGTTCTTC	CASSLDTAQFF
TRBV7-9	many	TRBJ2-1	NA	TGTGCCAGCAGCTCCCCGGGACTGTCGGGGGATGAGCAGTTCTTC	CASSSPGLSGDEQFF
TRBV29-1	many	TRBJ1-1	NA	TGCAGCGTGGCCGGGACGGTGAACACTGAAGCTTTCTTT	CSVAGTVNTEAFF
TRBV20-1	NA	TRBJ1-5	NA	TGCAGCGCTAGATTAGGGCTGGGCGATCAGCCCCAGCATTTT	CSARLGLGDQPQHF
TRBV19	many	TRBJ2-7	NA	TGTGCCAGTAGTATTCGGGGGAATCCCCTGCCGGAAGGCGTAGACTACGAGCAGTACTTC	CASSIRGNPLPEGVDYEQYF
TRBV12-5	many	TRBJ2-7	TRBD2	TGTGCTAGTGGTTCACGAAGCGGGAGATCCTACGAGCAGTACTTC	CASGSRSGRSYEQYF
TRBV6-1	many	TRBJ2-7	NA	TGTGCCAGCAGTGAACTAGGCTACTTCTACGAGCAGTACTTC	CASSELGYFYEQYF
TRBV5-1	many	TRBJ2-7	NA	TGCGCCAGCAGCCCCTACGAAACAGTCGAGCAGTACTTC	CASSPYETVEQYF